The next 20 T cell receptor beta chains were all read from a single sample in a study of cytomegalovirus exposure and HLA in healthy donors. 60 Vbeta and 13 Jbeta primers were used in PCR. Here immunoSEQ multiplex PCR was the method, and the copy in TCRdb shows in-frame clones only, minus some. The sample lists 80,000 to 95,000 clones; about four fifths were seen once. Material for sequencing was PBMCs. These receptors all stem from a woman in her thirties or forties in good health and CMV-seropositive.

In its sample, this clone was seen once. The chain's CDR3 is CATSNKWANQPQHF. CDR3 DNA: TGTGCCACCAGCAATAAATGGGCCAATCAGCCCCAGCATTTT. The genes are TRBV15 and TRBJ1-5; no reliable D call. V gave up 4 bases and J gave up 3 bases, with 10 bases separating them. This CDR3 is 14 amino acids long. The germline V gene encodes CDR1 LNHNV and CDR2 YYDKDF (reference sequence).

This clone has just one count. This chain links TRBV6-1 with TRBJ1-1, with a tentative D call TRBD1 (6 bases). Germline V lookup: CDR1 MNHNS, CDR2 SASEGT. The CDR3 extends over 16 amino acids. V lost 4 bases and J lost 0, with 15 bases in between. CDR3: CASSGGAGHLNTEAFF. The DNA for the CDR3 is TGTGCCAGCAGTGGGGGAGCGGGACATCTGAACACTGAAGCTTTCTTT.

This clone occurred once. J is TRBJ1-3 and V is TRBV30; TRBD1 agrees at 11 bases. The CDR3 covers 15 residues. Trimming at V came to 5 bases and at J to 0 bases, leaving 3 bases not matched to a gene. Germline V gene sequence: CDR1 GTSNPN, CDR2 SVGIG (reference sequence). CDR3 loop: CAWGQGATSGNTIYF. The CDR3 DNA follows: TGTGCCTGGGGACAGGGGGCCACCTCTGGAAACACCATATATTTT. The full variable domain, its missing parts supplied by reference TRBV30 and TRBJ1-3, is SQTIHQWPATLVQPVGSPLSLECTVEGTSNPNLYWYRQAAGRGLQLLFYSVGIGQISSEVPQNLSASRPQDRQFILSSKKLLLSDSGFYLCAWGQGATSGNTIYFGEGSWLTVV.

V gene TRBV5-6 combines with J gene TRBJ1-1, with a possible D match to TRBD1 (5 bases). V was trimmed by 4 bases and J by 3 bases, leaving 13 bases between them. Germline assignment: CDR1 SGHDT and CDR2 YYEEEE. The CDR3 spans 14 residues. DNA of the CDR3: TGTGCCAGCAGCATCAGGGCAATGGACACTGAAGCTTTCTTT. It translates to CASSIRAMDTEAFF.

This clone was recorded a few times. The chain recombines TRBV4-2 with TRBJ2-3; TRBD2 matches at 9 bases. Germline lookup yields CDR1 LGHNA and CDR2 YNFKEQ. Trimming removed 0 bases from V and 5 bases from J; junction bases left unmatched: 3. The CDR3 contains 15 residues. CDR3 coding DNA: TGTGCCAGCAGCCAAGATATAGCGGGAGTAGATACGCAGTATTTT. It encodes CASSQDIAGVDTQYF.

The chain recombines TRBV19 with TRBJ1-5; no reliable D call. CDR3 length: 15 residues. The germline CDR1 and CDR2 sequences are LNHDA and SQIVND (reference sequence). V was cut by 2 bases and J by 2 bases, with 10 bases left in between. CDR3 protein: CASSISGVGNQPQHF. Written as DNA, the CDR3 is TGTGCCAGTAGTATATCCGGGGTTGGCAATCAGCCCCAGCATTTT.

V gene TRBV18 combines with J gene TRBJ1-1; no firm D call. This CDR3 spans 14 amino acids. Germline V gene lookup returns CDR1 KGHSH and CDR2 LQKENI. V lost 3 bases and J lost 10, with 18 bases in between. CDR3 sequence: CASSPTYSPEGAFF. CDR3 nucleotide sequence: TGTGCCAGCTCACCCACTTATAGCCCCGAGGGAGCTTTCTTT.

The V gene is TRBV2, the J gene TRBJ1-6; D remains ambiguous. CDR1 is SNHLY and CDR2 is FYNNEI in the germline V gene. With 7 bases removed from V and 7 bases from J, the gap between germline ends came to 8 bases. CDR3 size: 12 residues. This chain's CDR3 is CASTLSNSPLHF. The DNA for the CDR3 is TGTGCCAGCACCCTTTCGAATTCACCCCTCCACTTT.

This chain uses TRBV7-2 with TRBJ2-3; D is uncertain. This CDR3 comprises 13 residues. Germline V gene data show CDR1 as SGHTA and CDR2 as FQGNSA. V gave up 6 bases and J gave up 3 bases, with 10 bases separating them. This CDR3 reads CASRLTSTDTQYF. In nucleotides, the CDR3 is TGTGCCAGCAGGTTGACAAGTACAGATACGCAGTATTTT.

The chain links TRBV7-3 to TRBJ1-2; TRBD1 matches at 7 bases. The V gene's germline CDR1 is SGHTA and CDR2 FQGTGA. Trimming at V came to 2 bases and at J to 8 bases, leaving 5 bases not matched to a gene. The length of the CDR3 is 13 residues. The CDR3 reads CASSLRGGEGYTF. The DNA of the CDR3 is TGTGCCAGCAGCTTACGAGGGGGCGAGGGCTACACCTTC.

The V call is TRBV19, the J call TRBJ2-5, with D unresolved. Germline V gene sequence: CDR1 LNHDA, CDR2 SQIVND (reference sequence). The CDR3 runs 12 residues. The V gene lost 0 bases and the J gene lost 5 bases, with 4 bases spanning the gap. CDR3 sequence reads: CASSIDQETQYF. The DNA for the CDR3 is TGTGCCAGTAGTATAGATCAGGAGACCCAGTACTTC.

The V and J genes are TRBV28 and TRBJ2-7; D unclear. V was pared by 3 bases and J by 9 bases, with 12 bases between. Germline loops: CDR1 MDHEN, CDR2 SYDVKM. The CDR3 extends over 12 amino acids. CDR3 sequence: CASSFANPWQYF. CDR3 DNA: TGTGCCAGCAGTTTCGCTAACCCCTGGCAGTACTTC.

The V gene is TRBV9, the J gene TRBJ2-2; 9 bases map to TRBD2. The germline gives CDR1 SGDLS, CDR2 YYNGEE. Trimming cost V 4 bases and J 5 bases; bases outside gene matches: 15. This CDR3 spans 18 amino acids. The chain's CDR3 is CASSTGVGYSGRTGELFF. The CDR3 DNA follows: TGTGCCAGCAGCACTGGGGTGGGGTATAGCGGGAGAACCGGGGAGCTGTTTTTT.

V usage is TRBV19 and J usage is TRBJ2-3, with a tentative D call TRBD1 (5 bases). CDR3 size: 15 residues. Trimming took 3 bases from V and 6 from J, leaving 16 bases between them. Germline CDR1 is LNHDA and CDR2 is SQIVND (reference sequence). The CDR3 is CASSIRQGWVDTQYF. In DNA, the CDR3 is TGTGCCAGTAGTATTCGGCAGGGATGGGTGGATACGCAGTATTTT.

The V and J genes are TRBV15 and TRBJ1-6, with TRBD1 identical over 7 bases. The germline gives CDR1 LNHNV, CDR2 YYDKDF (reference sequence). V gave up 3 bases and J gave up 4 bases; unmatched junction bases: 6. This CDR3 is built from 16 residues. The CDR3 is CATSRIPGQYNSPLHF. The CDR3 coding sequence is TGTGCCACCAGCAGGATTCCGGGACAGTATAATTCACCCCTCCACTTT.

The chain links TRBV18 to TRBJ1-2; TRBD1 matches at 7 bases. This CDR3 is 15 amino acids long. CDR1 and CDR2 (germline): KGHSH, LQKENI. V was clipped by 5 bases and J by 7 bases; unmatched bases: 13. The CDR3 sequence is CASSLVGTDLSGYTF. CDR3 in DNA: TGTGCCAGCTCATTGGTAGGGACAGACTTGTCTGGCTACACCTTC.

V usage is TRBV28 and J usage is TRBJ2-7, with 9 bases fitting TRBD1. Germline CDR1 is MDHEN and CDR2 is SYDVKM. The CDR3 runs 13 residues. Trimming at V came to 5 bases and at J to 6 bases, leaving 5 bases not matched to a gene. CDR3: CASSQNRGREQYF. CDR3 nucleotides: TGTGCCAGCAGTCAAAACAGGGGGCGCGAGCAGTACTTC.

The genes are TRBV7-9 and TRBJ1-4; D ambiguous. Germline V lookup: CDR1 SEHNR, CDR2 FQNEAQ (reference sequence). Trimming stripped 5 bases from V and 0 bases from J, with 10 bases between. The CDR3 loop spans 15 amino acids. CDR3 in DNA: TGTGCCAGCAGCCCGGGGATGGCAACTAATGAAAAACTGTTTTTT. The encoded protein is CASSPGMATNEKLFF.

The chain links TRBV4-3 to TRBJ1-1, with D possibly matching TRBD1 (5 bases). Trimming stripped 0 bases from V and 6 bases from J, with 20 bases between. The CDR3 is made up of 17 amino acids. Germline V lookup: CDR1 LGHNA, CDR2 YSLEER. CDR3 coding DNA: TGCGCCAGCAGCCAAGATCTCAGGGATATCCGCATCCCTGAAGCTTTCTTT. This encodes CASSQDLRDIRIPEAFF.

A note on this clone: The sample contains more than one DNA sequence encoding this CDR3. The chain uses TRBV7-2 and TRBJ1-2; D is perhaps TRBD1 (6 bases). V lost 3 bases and J 4 bases, leaving 15 bases between the germline ends. This CDR3 is built from 15 residues. Germline loops: CDR1 SGHTA, CDR2 FQGNSA. CDR3 nucleotides: TGTGCCAGCAGCTTGGCCCAGGGGACCGGCTATGGCTACACCTTC. Protein: CASSLAQGTGYGYTF. Complete variable domain (other parts from reference TRBV7-2 and TRBJ1-2): GAGVSQSPSNKVTEKGKDVELRCDPISGHTALYWYRQSLGQGLEFLIYFQGNSAPDKSGLPSDRFSAERTGGSVSTLTIQRTQQEDSAVYLCASSLAQGTGYGYTFGSGTRLTVV.